This T cell receptor beta chain stems from a study of human T cells and chemical hapten exposure. Broader study findings: Expanded TCR counts at PT1 went up together with patch test score, a positive correlation.

About this clonotype itself: Its antigen is not identified.

This CDR3 comprises 15 residues. Germline CDR1 is SNHLY and CDR2 is FYNNEI. The V and J ends lost 8 bases and 0 bases respectively, with 15 bases between them. The library attached unique molecular identifiers to individual cDNA molecules. Original data processing: A per-sample median of roughly 100,000 TCRs was observed, with a range of about 23,224 to 700,000. TCRdb re-analysed the RACE reads in MiXCR, keeping a single row per CDR3 protein. The V and J calls and clone size come from TCRdb's table, not from the authors' own analysis. The profile shows 75,000 to 100,000 distinct CDR3 sequences, about an eighth of them singletons. Specified time point: patch test 1, 2 weeks after DPC sensitization. Documented treatment: therapeutic diphenylcyclopropenone sensitization with weekly scalp DPC.

This sample comprised whole blood, obtained in connection with sensitization to the hapten diphenylcyclopropenone (DPC). This TCR came from a woman in her 40s with alopecia areata. Some clones in this sample may be carry-over from other donors' samples. The chain couples TRBV2 to TRBJ2-3, with D perhaps matching TRBD1 (5 bases). The CDR3 spells CASDRPRGSTDTQYF. DNA of the CDR3: TGTGCCAGCGACCGTCCTAGGGGTAGCACAGATACGCAGTATTTT.